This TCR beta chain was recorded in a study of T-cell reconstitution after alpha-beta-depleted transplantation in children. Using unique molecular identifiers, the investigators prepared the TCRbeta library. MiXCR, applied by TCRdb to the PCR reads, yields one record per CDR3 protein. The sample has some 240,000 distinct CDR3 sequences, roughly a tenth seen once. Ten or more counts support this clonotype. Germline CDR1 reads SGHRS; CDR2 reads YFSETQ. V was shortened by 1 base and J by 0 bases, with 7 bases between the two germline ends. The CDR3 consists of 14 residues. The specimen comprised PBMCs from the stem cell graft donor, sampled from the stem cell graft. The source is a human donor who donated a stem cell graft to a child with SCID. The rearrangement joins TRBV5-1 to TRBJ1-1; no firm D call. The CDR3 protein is CASSLTELNTEAFF. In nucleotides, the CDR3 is TGCGCCAGCAGCTTGACCGAACTGAACACTGAAGCTTTCTTT.